Listed here are 30 T cell receptor beta chains from one sample, sequenced in a study of cytomegalovirus exposure and HLA in healthy donors. In the PCR, 60 Vbeta and 13 Jbeta primers were used. Clones were read by immunoSEQ multiplex PCR, and TCRdb kept only the in-frame ones, dropping some. Here the sample spans 85,000 to 130,000 clones, around three quarters being singletons. Sequences were obtained from PBMCs. The receptors were sampled from a female donor in good health and CMV-seropositive.

V gene TRBV27 combines with J gene TRBJ2-7; TRBD2 matches 7 bases. Germline lookup yields CDR1 MNHEY and CDR2 SMNVEV (reference sequence). The CDR3 is 14 amino acids. Trimming at V came to 2 bases and at J to 4 bases, leaving 5 bases not matched to a gene. The CDR3 DNA follows: TGTGCCAGCAGTTTAAGCGGGGTTAGTTACGAGCAGTACTTC. Amino acid sequence: CASSLSGVSYEQYF.

The chain is built from TRBV4-3 and TRBJ1-5; TRBD1 might be the D (5 bases). V was clipped by 5 bases and J by 5 bases, with 19 bases between them. The CDR3 extends over 16 amino acids. Germline CDR1 LGHNA, CDR2 YSLEER. The CDR3 here is CASSSPGGDGHQPQHF. The CDR3 nucleotides read TGCGCCAGCAGCTCCCCGGGGGGGGATGGGCATCAGCCCCAGCATTTT.

The chain is built from TRBV6-5 and TRBJ2-5; 7 bases are a match to TRBD2. Germline CDR1 MNHEY, CDR2 SVGAGI. Unmatched junction bases numbered 3, after V lost 5 bases and J lost 0 bases. This CDR3 is built from 14 residues. CDR3 coding DNA: TGTGCCAGCAGTCCCGGGGGGTACCAAGAGACCCAGTACTTC. Translation: CASSPGGYQETQYF.

The rearrangement uses TRBV12-5 and TRBJ2-2, with D possibly matching TRBD1 (6 bases). Trimming pared 0 bases from V and 4 bases from J, leaving 15 bases between. CDR3 size: 17 residues. Germline loops: CDR1 LGHNT, CDR2 FRNRAP. The CDR3 here is CASGLVLGGRGTGELFF. Written as DNA, the CDR3 is TGTGCTAGTGGTTTGGTACTTGGGGGCCGTGGCACCGGGGAGCTGTTTTTT.

CDR3 sequence: CASKRGPGTEAFF. In DNA form, the CDR3 reads TGTGCCAGTAAGAGGGGGCCTGGCACTGAAGCTTTCTTT. The J gene is TRBJ1-1, the V gene TRBV19; 7 nucleotides match TRBD1. This CDR3 comprises 13 residues. Germline loops: CDR1 LNHDA, CDR2 SQIVND (reference sequence). V shed 7 bases, J shed 4 bases, and the junction held 6 bases outside the gene matches.

V usage is TRBV7-2 and J usage is TRBJ1-5; D possibly corresponds to TRBD1 (5 bases). The V gene lost 5 bases and the J gene lost 3 bases, with 11 bases spanning the gap. Looked up from germline, CDR1 is SGHTA and CDR2 is FQGNSA. The CDR3 runs to 14 residues. This CDR3 reads CASSPWGVNQPQHF. The CDR3 DNA sequence: TGTGCCAGCAGCCCCTGGGGGGTCAATCAGCCCCAGCATTTT.

The V gene is TRBV7-2, the J gene TRBJ2-2; 9 bases map to TRBD2. Germline V gene data show CDR1 as SGHTA and CDR2 as FQGNSA. V was clipped by 5 bases and J by 5 bases; unmatched bases: 12. The CDR3 spans 17 residues. Written as DNA, the CDR3 is TGTGCCAGCAGCCCTAGGAGGCAGACTAGCGGTACCGGGGAGCTGTTTTTT. Translating it yields CASSPRRQTSGTGELFF.

This clone was observed a single time. The junction departs from the called germline gene at one end, perhaps through a read error. The chain employs TRBV7-9 and TRBJ2-6; TRBD1 agrees at 9 bases. CDR3 length equals 18 residues. From germline, CDR1 is SEHNR and CDR2 FQNEAQ (reference sequence). The CDR3 spells CSSSLGDRVSSGANVLTF. In nucleotides, the CDR3 is TGTTCCAGCAGCTTAGGGGACAGGGTGAGCTCTGGGGCCAACGTCCTGACTTTC.

V and J are TRBV6-1 and TRBJ2-7; D not certain. The germline V gene encodes CDR1 MNHNS and CDR2 SASEGT. The CDR3 is 12 amino acids. Trimming took off 7 bases at V and 0 bases at J, with 7 bases between the two ends. The CDR3 sequence is CASTGSSYEQYF. Here the CDR3 DNA reads TGTGCCAGCACGGGTTCCTCCTACGAGCAGTACTTC.

This clone was recorded a few times. V usage is TRBV7-9 and J usage is TRBJ1-1, with a weak D call TRBD1 (6 bases). The germline gives CDR1 SEHNR, CDR2 FQNEAQ (reference sequence). Trimming removed 3 bases at V and 6 bases at J, with 8 bases between. The CDR3 has 12 residues. The CDR3 region is CASSLGAPEAFF. CDR3 sequence (DNA): TGTGCCAGCAGCTTGGGGGCACCTGAAGCTTTCTTT.

Details on this clone: The sample carries other DNA sequences with the same CDR3. The chain is built from TRBV5-1 and TRBJ2-2, with TRBD1 identical over 7 bases. CDR1 is SGHRS, CDR2 YFSETQ, per germline. The CDR3 spans 14 residues. Germline trimming cut 0 bases from V and 6 bases from J; bases unmatched to any gene: 2. The CDR3 is CASSLGQGAGELFF. The CDR3 DNA follows: TGCGCCAGCAGCTTGGGACAGGGTGCCGGGGAGCTGTTTTTT.

The chain carries TRBV4-3 and TRBJ2-4; 8 bases line up with TRBD1. CDR3 length: 15 residues. CDR1 and CDR2 from the germline V gene are LGHNA and YSLEER. The junction had 5 bases not matched to a gene; V was cut back by 4 bases and J by 3 bases. CDR3 coding DNA: TGCGCCAGCAGCCTTATACAGGGGGACAAAAACATTCAGTACTTC. Its protein product is CASSLIQGDKNIQYF.

Written as DNA, the CDR3 is TGTGCCAGCAGCTTAGGGCAGGGGGCGGGTGAGCAGTACTTC. It specifies CASSLGQGAGEQYF. The chain carries TRBV7-9 and TRBJ2-7; the match to TRBD1 covers 8 bases. The CDR3 covers 14 residues. J lost 7 bases, V lost 1 base, and 6 bases had no gene match. Germline lookup yields CDR1 SEHNR and CDR2 FQNEAQ (reference sequence). The whole variable domain, filled in from reference TRBV7-9 and TRBJ2-7, reads DTGVSQNPRHKITKRGQNVTFRCDPISEHNRLYWYRQTLGQGPEFLTYFQNEAQLEKSRLLSDRFSAERPKGSFSTLEIQRTEQGDSAMYLCASSLGQGAGEQYFGPGTRLTVT.

This clone has just one count. The chain links TRBV10-3 to TRBJ1-1, with a weak D call TRBD1 (6 bases). Germline lookup yields CDR1 ENHRY and CDR2 SYGVKD. Trimming left V 1 base short and J 0 bases short, with 15 bases between. The CDR3 has 17 amino acids. CDR3 amino acids: CAISEWTAQGMNTEAFF. CDR3 nucleotide sequence: TGTGCCATCAGTGAGTGGACCGCGCAGGGGATGAACACTGAAGCTTTCTTT.

The chain joins TRBV9 to TRBJ2-3; unclear D gene. V lost 2 bases and J lost 1, with 14 bases in between. The CDR3 loop spans 16 amino acids. Germline V gene sequence: CDR1 SGDLS, CDR2 YYNGEE. CDR3 sequence reads: CASSVGTTEGTDTQYF. For the CDR3, the DNA is TGTGCCAGCAGCGTTGGAACCACCGAGGGCACAGATACGCAGTATTTT.

V and J are TRBV23-1 and TRBJ1-5; no definite D call. TRBV23-1 qualifies as an ORF whose function is uncertain. This CDR3 has 16 residues. The V and J ends lost 0 bases and 4 bases respectively, with 13 bases between them. CDR3 amino acids: CASSQSVVGVNQPQHF. DNA of the CDR3: TGCGCCAGCAGTCAATCAGTGGTCGGAGTAAATCAGCCCCAGCATTTT.

This sequence joins TRBV5-4 and TRBJ2-7, with 7 bases fitting TRBD1. This CDR3 is built from 14 residues. Germline V gene sequence: CDR1 SGHNT, CDR2 YYREEE (reference sequence). V dropped 3 bases and J dropped 1; count of bases not matched to a gene: 4. The CDR3 loop is CASSSEQGSYEQYF. The CDR3 DNA reads as TGTGCCAGCAGCTCGGAACAGGGGTCCTACGAGCAGTACTTC.

This chain links TRBV4-2 with TRBJ2-7; 11 bases fit TRBD2. The junction had 9 bases not matched to a gene; V was cut back by 1 base and J by 4 bases. CDR1 and CDR2 from the germline V gene are LGHNA and YNFKEQ. The length of the CDR3 is 17 residues. CDR3 sequence: CASSQVSSGTSGYEQYF. The CDR3 DNA is TGTGCCAGCAGCCAAGTGTCCTCCGGGACTAGCGGTTACGAGCAGTACTTC.

The chain carries TRBV5-6 and TRBJ1-4, with a tentative D call TRBD1 (5 bases). Trimming removed 2 bases at V and 5 bases at J, with 13 bases between. The CDR3 sequence is 15 residues long. From germline, CDR1 is SGHDT and CDR2 YYEEEE. CDR3 amino acids: CASSFSTGPNEKLFF. The CDR3 coding sequence is TGTGCCAGCAGCTTCTCTACAGGACCGAATGAAAAACTGTTTTTT.

J is TRBJ2-3 and V is TRBV30; D remains ambiguous. Trimming shortened V by 0 bases and J by 5 bases, and 6 bases separated the two germline ends. The CDR3 runs 12 residues. Germline V gene sequence: CDR1 GTSNPN, CDR2 SVGIG (reference sequence). CDR3 nucleotides: TGTGCCTGGAGTGTACAAAAAGATACGCAGTATTTT. Protein product: CAWSVQKDTQYF.

V usage is TRBV2 and J usage is TRBJ2-7; 12 bases fit TRBD1. This CDR3 spans 14 amino acids. CDR1 and CDR2 (germline): SNHLY, FYNNEI. J lost 9 bases, V lost 2 bases, and 5 bases had no gene match. As DNA, the CDR3 is TGTGCCAGCAGTGAACGGGACAGGGGGCACGGGCAGTACTTC. Translated, it gives CASSERDRGHGQYF.

The rearrangement links TRBV7-6 to TRBJ1-4, with TRBD1 identical over 7 bases. V shed 5 bases, J shed 2 bases, and the junction held 2 bases outside the gene matches. The CDR3 spans 14 residues. The germline V gene has CDR1 SGHVS and CDR2 FNYEAQ. The CDR3 DNA follows: TGTGCCAGCAGCAAGACAGGGACTAATGAAAAACTGTTTTTT. It encodes CASSKTGTNEKLFF. The complete variable domain, with remaining parts taken from reference TRBV7-6 and TRBJ1-4, reads GAGVSQSPRYKVTKRGQDVALRCDPISGHVSLYWYRQALGQGPEFLTYFNYEAQQDKSGLPNDRFSAERPEGSISTLTIQRTEQRDSAMYRCASSKTGTNEKLFFGSGTQLSVL.

This chain connects TRBV5-1 to TRBJ2-5, with TRBD2 matching 8 bases. This CDR3 is 15 amino acids long. Germline CDR1 and CDR2: SGHRS and YFSETQ. V dropped 5 bases and J dropped 2; count of bases not matched to a gene: 8. The CDR3 is CASRTGGGSQETQYF. The CDR3 DNA reads as TGCGCCAGCAGAACGGGGGGGGGATCTCAAGAGACCCAGTACTTC.

The rearrangement joins TRBV11-2 to TRBJ2-6; 7 nucleotides match TRBD1. CDR1 is SGHAT, CDR2 FQNNGV, per germline. V shed 3 bases, J shed 4 bases, and the junction held 3 bases outside the gene matches. This CDR3 contains 15 residues. The CDR3 loop reads CASSLTGKGANVLTF. The CDR3 region has the DNA TGTGCCAGCAGCTTGACAGGGAAGGGGGCCAACGTCCTGACTTTC.

Comments on this clone: At one boundary the junction diverges from the germline segment, which might be a read error. V usage is TRBV2 and J usage is TRBJ2-2, with 10 bases matching TRBD2. This CDR3 is built from 15 residues. Germline CDR1 SNHLY, CDR2 FYNNEI. CDR3 amino acids: CASSEEIAGGGELFF. The CDR3 nucleotides read TGTGCCAGCAGCGAAGAGATAGCGGGAGGCGGGGAGCTGTTTTTT.

The rearrangement uses TRBV5-1 and TRBJ2-5, with TRBD1 matching 9 bases. After removal of 4 bases from V and 5 bases from J, the junction contained 9 bases not matched to a gene. Germline loops: CDR1 SGHRS, CDR2 YFSETQ. The CDR3 has 15 amino acids. The DNA of the CDR3 is TGCGCCAGCAGCGGCGTGGGACAGGGTCGGGAGACCCAGTACTTC. This sequence encodes CASSGVGQGRETQYF.

This clone was observed a few times. This chain uses TRBV11-2 with TRBJ2-7, with a weak D call TRBD2 (7 bases). Germline lookup yields CDR1 SGHAT and CDR2 FQNNGV. This CDR3 is built from 14 residues. Deletions cut 1 base from V and 7 bases from J, with 14 bases between. The CDR3: CASSLVAGAGEQYF. The CDR3 coding sequence is TGTGCCAGCAGCTTAGTGGCGGGGGCGGGGGAGCAGTACTTC.

This rearrangement joins TRBV5-5 to TRBJ2-1, with a tentative D call TRBD2 (6 bases). This CDR3 has 13 amino acids. The V and J ends lost 5 bases and 6 bases respectively, with 12 bases between them. CDR1 and CDR2 (germline): SGHKS, YYEKEE (reference sequence). The CDR3 sequence is CASSPGSGNEQFF. CDR3 coding DNA: TGTGCCAGCAGTCCCGGGAGCGGCAATGAGCAGTTCTTC.

The chain joins TRBV5-1 to TRBJ2-7, with 7 nucleotides matching TRBD1. The CDR3 runs 15 residues. CDR1 is SGHRS and CDR2 is YFSETQ in the germline V gene. V trimming: 7 bases; J trimming: 0 bases; junction bases outside the gene matches: 10. CDR3 residues: CASREVWDSSYEQYF. The CDR3, as DNA: TGCGCCAGCCGCGAAGTATGGGACAGCTCCTACGAGCAGTACTTC.

V is TRBV7-2 and J is TRBJ1-1; D is undetermined. Germline CDR1 SGHTA, CDR2 FQGNSA. The CDR3 has 15 residues. Between the trimmed V and J ends, which lost 1 base and 3 bases, there was a span of 12 bases. CDR3 sequence (DNA): TGTGCCAGCAGCTTAGATCCGGGGAGGGACACTGAAGCTTTCTTT. It codes for CASSLDPGRDTEAFF.